The entry below describes one TCR beta chain. As yet, its antigen is unknown. Primers for the PCR totalled 60 Vbeta and 13 Jbeta. Sequencing was performed with immunoSEQ multiplex PCR; in TCRdb, only in-frame clones are kept and a portion is missing. This table holds roughly 90,000 clones. The data stem from a study of cytomegalovirus exposure and HLA in healthy donors. Study conclusions and caveats: Association with HLA alleles at 0.05 false discovery rate was found for around 17,000 TCR beta sequences in a later analysis.

The CDR3 length is 16 residues. V was cut by 4 bases and J by 4 bases, with 19 bases left in between. Germline V gene sequence: CDR1 MNHEY, CDR2 SVGAGI. The rearrangement uses TRBV6-5 and TRBJ1-2; D is unresolved. This clonotype originated in a man aged 50-60 years in good health and CMV-seropositive. The sample was PBMCs. The DNA of the CDR3 is TGTGCCAGCAGTTCTAACCGTGGAGGGCGCGTCTATGGCTACACCTTC. Translation: CASSSNRGGRVYGYTF.